A selection of T cell receptor beta chains follows, all from one sample in a study of T cells after posttransplantation cyclophosphamide. The table came from immunoSEQ multiplex PCR; TCRdb's copy has only in-frame clones and leaves some out. Found here are tens of thousands of clones, no singletons; the ten largest cover more than 2%. Sequenced input: PBMCs. The receptor set was obtained from a man aged 50 or older in good health, CMV-negative, and a related stem cell transplant donor. Each CDR3 is given with its conserved first and last residue. Each record gives: clone size, V gene, D gene, CDR3 length, J gene, CDR3 protein, CDR3 DNA. A D gene is named only where the DNA matches it firmly. Clone size is not always given. Where it is, it says once, few, many or a class for expanded clones.

>-|TRBV9|TRBD2|20|TRBJ2-2
CASSVTPLAGSHRGTGELFF
TGTGCCAGCAGCGTAACCCCGCTAGCGGGGTCCCACCGGGGGACCGGGGAGCTGTTTTTT
>many|TRBV7-3|TRBD2|13|TRBJ2-7
CASSLTGLGEQYF
TGTGCCAGCAGCTTAACGGGACTAGGGGAGCAGTACTTC
>-|TRBV19|-|17|TRBJ2-5
CARPPLPPAGTSFQQYF
TGTGCCAGGCCGCCTTTACCTCCCGCCGGGACAAGTTTCCAGCAGTACTTC
>-|TRBV7-6|-|11|TRBJ2-5
CASSPQETQYF
TGTGCCAGCAGCCCGCAAGAGACCCAGTACTTC
>many|TRBV18|TRBD2|15|TRBJ2-7
CASSRLAGGSYEQYF
TGTGCCAGCTCACGACTAGCCGGGGGGTCCTACGAGCAGTACTTC
>many|TRBV15|-|17|TRBJ1-5
CATSRISSSGVNQPQHF
TGTGCCACCAGCAGAATATCCAGCTCGGGAGTCAATCAGCCCCAGCATTTT
>many|TRBV9|-|15|TRBJ1-1
CASSPRPRANTEAFF
TGTGCCAGCAGCCCCCGCCCGCGGGCGAACACTGAAGCTTTCTTT
>many|TRBV5-1|-|18|TRBJ2-2
CASSPSGTGADYTGELFF
TGCGCCAGCAGCCCAAGCGGGACAGGTGCCGATTACACCGGGGAGCTGTTTTTT
>-|TRBV7-6|TRBD1|15|TRBJ2-7
CASSLRTGLVDEQYF
TGTGCCAGCAGCCTAAGGACAGGCCTCGTAGACGAGCAGTACTTC
>many|TRBV5-1|TRBD2|16|TRBJ2-1
CASSWSSGDTYNEQFF
TGCGCCAGCAGCTGGAGTAGCGGGGATACCTACAATGAGCAGTTCTTC
>-|TRBV9|-|15|TRBJ2-2
CASSSRLEVTGELFF
TGTGCCAGCAGCTCGAGACTAGAGGTCACCGGGGAGCTGTTTTTT
>many|TRBV11-1|-|14|TRBJ2-7
CASSSRGGFYEQYF
TGTGCCAGCAGCTCCCGGGGAGGCTTCTACGAGCAGTACTTC
>many|TRBV4-1|-|14|TRBJ2-5
CASSQESVGETQYF
TGCGCCAGCAGCCAAGAATCGGTCGGAGAGACCCAGTACTTC
>many|TRBV4-1|-|11|TRBJ2-7
CASSQAFEQYF
TGCGCCAGCAGCCAAGCTTTCGAGCAGTACTTC
>-|TRBV7-8|TRBD1|15|TRBJ1-2
CASSLSWGTDLGYTF
TGTGCCAGCAGCTTGAGTTGGGGGACAGACTTAGGCTACACCTTC
>many|TRBV13|-|14|TRBJ1-6
CASSLATGNSPLHF
TGTGCCAGCAGCTTAGCGACAGGAAATTCACCCCTCCACTTT
>many|TRBV6-6|TRBD1|13|TRBJ2-7
CASSSTGGYEQYF
TGTGCCAGCAGTTCCACAGGGGGCTACGAGCAGTACTTC
>many|TRBV2|TRBD1|13|TRBJ2-7
CASRGTGDYEQYF
TGTGCCAGCAGGGGGACAGGGGACTACGAGCAGTACTTC
>many|TRBV27|-|15|TRBJ2-6
CASNSGHSGANVLTF
TGTGCCAGCAATTCGGGACACTCTGGGGCCAACGTCCTGACTTTC
>many|TRBV6-1|TRBD1|16|TRBJ1-3
CASSVDRGSSGNTIYF
TGTGCCAGCAGTGTCGACAGGGGTTCTTCTGGAAACACCATATATTTT
>many|TRBV2|TRBD2|17|TRBJ2-1
CASSDRLSAGGLNEQFF
TGTGCCAGCAGTGATAGGCTGTCAGCGGGGGGGCTTAATGAGCAGTTCTTC
>many|TRBV14|TRBD1|14|TRBJ2-7
CASSLHRGRYEQYF
TGTGCCAGCAGCCTTCACAGGGGGCGGTACGAGCAGTACTTC
>few|TRBV6-6|TRBD1|16|TRBJ2-1
CASSLSTRQGANEQFF
TGTGCCAGCAGTTTGAGCACTCGGCAGGGGGCCAATGAGCAGTTCTTC
>many|TRBV5-1|-|15|TRBJ2-5
CASRLGVRGRETQYF
TGCGCCAGCAGGCTTGGCGTCAGGGGAAGGGAGACCCAGTACTTC
>many|TRBV19|TRBD1|17|TRBJ1-6
CASSIDRGGWNHSPLHF
TGTGCCAGTAGTATCGACAGGGGAGGGTGGAATCATTCACCCCTCCACTTT
>many|TRBV5-1|TRBD2|15|TRBJ2-7
CASSHTRAGSYEQYF
TGCGCCAGCAGCCACACCCGAGCGGGAAGCTACGAGCAGTACTTC
>-|TRBV13|TRBD2|15|TRBJ2-5
CASSSPGAGAREQYF
TGTGCCAGCAGCTCCCCCGGAGCGGGGGCGCGTGAGCAGTACTTC
>few|TRBV7-7|TRBD1|13|TRBJ1-1
CASSRTGLTEAFF
TGTGCCAGCAGCCGGACAGGTCTAACTGAAGCTTTCTTT
>few|TRBV6-6|-|14|TRBJ1-6
CASRLTGLNSPLHF
TGTGCCAGCAGATTGACAGGCCTTAACTCACCCCTCCACTTT
>many|TRBV29-1|-|13|TRBJ2-3
CSVGGRNTDTQYF
TGCAGCGTTGGGGGGCGGAACACAGATACGCAGTATTTT
>many|TRBV18|TRBD2|17|TRBJ2-7
CASSPAPLAGGPLGQYF
TGTGCCAGCTCACCTGCGCCTCTAGCGGGAGGGCCTTTGGGGCAGTACTTC
>few|TRBV4-1|-|17|TRBJ1-1
CASSQEVRGPRPWEAFF
TGCGCCAGCAGCCAAGAGGTGAGAGGGCCCCGCCCCTGGGAAGCTTTCTTT
>many|TRBV6-1|TRBD2|15|TRBJ2-7
CASSPLAGARYEQYF
TGTGCCAGCAGTCCATTAGCGGGAGCCCGATACGAGCAGTACTTC
>many|TRBV5-6|TRBD2|15|TRBJ2-1
CASSLRGLASNEQFF
TGTGCCAGCAGCCTGAGGGGACTAGCTAGCAATGAGCAGTTCTTC
>many|TRBV7-3|-|14|TRBJ1-1
CASSSGGRGTEAFF
TGTGCCAGCAGCTCGGGGGGCAGGGGAACTGAAGCTTTCTTT
>many|TRBV7-9|-|18|TRBJ1-4
CASSLPLTGGGPNEKLFF
TGTGCCAGCAGCCTTCCCCTGACCGGAGGAGGGCCTAATGAAAAACTGTTTTTT
>many|TRBV15|TRBD1|13|TRBJ2-7
CATSPGQGYEQYF
TGTGCCACCAGTCCGGGACAGGGCTACGAGCAGTACTTC
>few|TRBV9|-|14|TRBJ2-3
CASRPAGNTDTQYF
TGTGCCAGCAGGCCGGCGGGGAATACAGATACGCAGTATTTT
>many|TRBV5-1|TRBD2|15|TRBJ2-3
CASSLVGRERERQYF
TGCGCCAGCAGCTTGGTGGGGCGGGAGCGGGAACGGCAGTATTTT
>many|TRBV7-9|-|15|TRBJ1-5
CASSSYTGLDQPQHF
TGTGCCAGCAGCTCTTATACAGGGTTGGATCAGCCCCAGCATTTT
>many|TRBV11-2|-|14|TRBJ2-7
CASSLGGRTGEQYF
TGTGCCAGCAGCCTCGGGGGACGGACGGGCGAGCAGTACTTC
>many|TRBV7-9|-|17|TRBJ2-5
CASSPGTLGQGQETQYF
TGTGCCAGCAGTCCCGGGACACTCGGGCAAGGCCAAGAGACCCAGTACTTC
>many|TRBV7-9|TRBD2|17|TRBJ2-7
CATQFYAGGFGSYEQYF
TGTGCCACCCAGTTTTACGCGGGAGGATTCGGGTCCTACGAGCAGTACTTC
>many|TRBV2|-|13|TRBJ1-1
CASTKTGLAEAFF
TGTGCCAGCACCAAGACAGGACTCGCTGAAGCTTTCTTT
>many|TRBV29-1|TRBD1|13|TRBJ1-1
CSVGDRDNTEAFF
TGCAGCGTTGGGGACAGGGACAACACTGAAGCTTTCTTT
>many|TRBV6-5|TRBD1|15|TRBJ2-3
CATRTGGFSTDTQYF
TGTGCCACCCGGACAGGGGGCTTCAGCACAGATACGCAGTATTTT
>many|TRBV7-6|-|15|TRBJ1-2
CASSPRGGTNYGYTF
TGTGCCAGCAGCCCCCGGGGGGGCACGAACTATGGCTACACCTTC
>many|TRBV9|-|15|TRBJ1-3
CASSVQEGSGNTIYF
TGTGCCAGCAGCGTACAGGAGGGGTCTGGAAACACCATATATTTT
>many|TRBV6-6|TRBD1|10|TRBJ1-2
CASSPDRAAF
TGTGCCAGCAGCCCTGACAGGGCGGCCTTC
>many|TRBV4-2|TRBD2|15|TRBJ2-7
CASSQDGTTHLEQYF
TGTGCCAGCAGCCAAGATGGGACTACGCATCTCGAGCAGTACTTC
>few|TRBV9|-|15|TRBJ2-3
CASSVTGGQSDTQYF
TGTGCCAGCAGCGTAACCGGGGGTCAATCGGATACGCAGTATTTT
>many|TRBV6-5|-|13|TRBJ2-1
CASSYGRDNEQFF
TGTGCCAGCAGTTACGGGCGGGACAATGAGCAGTTCTTC
>many|TRBV7-9|-|16|TRBJ1-4
CASSLAGAGANEKLFF
TGTGCCAGCAGCTTAGCGGGGGCTGGAGCTAATGAAAAACTGTTTTTT
>many|TRBV6-6|TRBD1|16|TRBJ2-1
CASRRSGQGIYNEQFF
TGTGCCAGCAGGCGATCGGGACAGGGGATCTACAATGAGCAGTTCTTC
>many|TRBV19|-|16|TRBJ1-5
CASSIRIGREVGPQHF
TGTGCCAGTAGTATTAGGATCGGCAGGGAGGTTGGGCCCCAGCATTTT
>many|TRBV5-6|TRBD1|13|TRBJ2-7
CASSSQGAVEQYF
TGTGCCAGCAGCTCACAGGGGGCGGTCGAGCAGTACTTC
>many|TRBV18|-|15|TRBJ1-5
CASSPQQDSNQPQHF
TGTGCCAGCTCCCCCCAACAGGATAGCAATCAGCCCCAGCATTTT
>many|TRBV2|TRBD2|15|TRBJ2-1
CASSERRGGYNEQFF
TGTGCCAGCAGTGAGAGGCGGGGGGGTTACAATGAGCAGTTCTTC
>few|TRBV9|-|17|TRBJ2-5
CASSPIIGSGAQETQYF
TGTGCCAGCAGCCCAATAATTGGTAGCGGTGCGCAAGAGACCCAGTACTTC